This record looks at one TCR beta chain sequence and its context. TCRdb reprocessed the PCR reads with MiXCR, giving one entry per CDR3 protein. Of roughly 320,000 distinct CDR3 sequences detected, 24% appear once; the ten largest clones hold about 0.73%. The data stem from a study of molecular identifiers for immune sequencing clone quantification. As for the study in general: Replicate RNA from approximately 20,000 or 98,000 naive CD8 T cells formed five aliquots; four were sequenced.

Researchers sorted naive CD8 T cells as cells that were CD8+CD4-CCR7+CD45RA+. The CDR3 contains 14 residues. Trimming at V came to 6 bases and at J to 0 bases, leaving 1 base not matched to a gene. The germline V gene has CDR1 SNHLY and CDR2 FYNNEI. Sequenced input: naive CD8+ T cells from blood, with Jurkat cell RNA spiked in. Subset denoted: FACS-sorted CD8+CD4-CCR7+CD45RA+ naive T cells. This receptor was identified in a human donor in good health. Some libraries in this study had Jurkat cell RNA spiked in. The chain links TRBV2 to TRBJ1-4, with 7 bases lining up with TRBD1. CDR3 sequence reads: CASRGQSTNEKLFF. DNA for the CDR3: TGTGCCAGCAGGGGACAGTCAACTAATGAAAAACTGTTTTTT. The entire variable domain, with the rest obtained from reference TRBV2 and TRBJ1-4, is as follows: EPEVTQTPSHQVTQMGQEVILRCVPISNHLYFYWYRQILGQKVEFLVSFYNNEISEKSEIFDDQFSVERPDGSNFTLKIRSTKLEDSAMYFCASRGQSTNEKLFFGSGTQLSVL.